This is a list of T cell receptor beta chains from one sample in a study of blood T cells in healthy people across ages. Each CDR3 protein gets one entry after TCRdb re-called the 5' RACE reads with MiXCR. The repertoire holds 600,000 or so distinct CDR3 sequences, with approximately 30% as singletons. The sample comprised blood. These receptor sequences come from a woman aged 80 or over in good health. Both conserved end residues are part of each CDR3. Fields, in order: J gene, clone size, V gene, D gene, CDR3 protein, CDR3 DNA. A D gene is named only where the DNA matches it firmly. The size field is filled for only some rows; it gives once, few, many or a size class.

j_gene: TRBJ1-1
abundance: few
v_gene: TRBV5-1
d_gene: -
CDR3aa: CASSLTGTMNTEAFF
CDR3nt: TGCGCCAGCAGCCTGACAGGAACCATGAACACTGAAGCTTTCTTT

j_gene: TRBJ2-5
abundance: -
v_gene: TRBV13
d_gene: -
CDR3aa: CVSSLNRKETQYF
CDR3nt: TGTGTCAGCAGCTTGAACAGAAAAGAGACCCAGTACTTC

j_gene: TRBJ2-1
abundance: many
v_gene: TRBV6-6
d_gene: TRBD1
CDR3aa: CAGKTGTGGYNEQFF
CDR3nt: TGTGCCGGGAAGACCGGGACAGGGGGATACAATGAGCAGTTCTTC

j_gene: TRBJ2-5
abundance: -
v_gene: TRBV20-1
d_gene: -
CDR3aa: CSAGSYYNEQYF
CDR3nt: TGCAGTGCTGGCAGCTACTACAATGAGCAGTACTTC

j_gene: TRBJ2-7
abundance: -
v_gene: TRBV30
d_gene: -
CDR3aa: CAWSGVPNQGQYF
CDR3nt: TGTGCCTGGAGCGGAGTTCCCAACCAGGGGCAGTACTTC

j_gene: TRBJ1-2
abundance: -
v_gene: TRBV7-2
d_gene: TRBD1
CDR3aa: CASRGQPINYGYTF
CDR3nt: TGTGCCAGCAGGGGACAGCCCATTAACTATGGCTACACCTTC

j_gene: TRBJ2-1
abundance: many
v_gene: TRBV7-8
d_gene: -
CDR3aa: CASASPYNEQFF
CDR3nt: TGTGCCAGCGCTTCACCCTACAATGAGCAGTTCTTC

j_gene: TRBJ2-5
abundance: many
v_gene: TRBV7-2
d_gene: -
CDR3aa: CASSLFRRLEETQYF
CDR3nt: TGTGCCAGCAGCTTATTCAGGAGGTTAGAAGAGACCCAGTACTTC

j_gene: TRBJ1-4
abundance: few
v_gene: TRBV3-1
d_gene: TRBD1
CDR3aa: CASSDRQGNEKLFF
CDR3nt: TGTGCCAGCAGCGATAGACAGGGTAATGAAAAACTGTTTTTT

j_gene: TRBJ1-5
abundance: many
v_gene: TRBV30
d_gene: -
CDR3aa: CAWRAGAGQPQHF
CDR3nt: TGTGCCTGGAGGGCAGGGGCCGGTCAGCCCCAGCATTTT

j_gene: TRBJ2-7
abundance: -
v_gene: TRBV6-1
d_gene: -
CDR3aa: CASSGGGSYNEQYF
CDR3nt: TGTGCCAGCAGTGGGGGAGGCTCCTACAATGAGCAGTACTTC

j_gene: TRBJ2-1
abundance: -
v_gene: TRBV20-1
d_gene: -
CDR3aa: CSAMRDNEQFF
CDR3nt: TGCAGTGCTATGAGGGACAATGAGCAGTTCTTC

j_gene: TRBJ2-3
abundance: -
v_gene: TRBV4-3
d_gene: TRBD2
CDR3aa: CASSQGAGGGASTDTQYF
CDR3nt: TGCGCCAGCAGCCAAGGGGCAGGCGGGGGGGCTAGCACAGATACGCAGTATTTT

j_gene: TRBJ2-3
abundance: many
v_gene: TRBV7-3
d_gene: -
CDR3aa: CASSPLGAPSTDTQYF
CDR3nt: TGTGCCAGCAGCCCCCTGGGTGCGCCTAGCACAGATACGCAGTATTTT

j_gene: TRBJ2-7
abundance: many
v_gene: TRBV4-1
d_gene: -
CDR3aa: CASSQGLTRSSYEQYF
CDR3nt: TGCGCCAGCAGCCAAGGGTTAACAAGGTCCTCCTACGAGCAGTACTTC

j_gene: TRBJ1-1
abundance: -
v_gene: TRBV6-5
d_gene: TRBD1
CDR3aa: CASSSSTGDAFF
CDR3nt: TGTGCCAGCAGTTCCTCTACAGGGGACGCTTTCTTT

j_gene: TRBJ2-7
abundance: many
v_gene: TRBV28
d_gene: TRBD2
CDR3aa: CASSHPSGGLLYEQYF
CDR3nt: TGTGCCAGCAGTCACCCTAGCGGGGGTTTACTCTACGAGCAGTACTTC

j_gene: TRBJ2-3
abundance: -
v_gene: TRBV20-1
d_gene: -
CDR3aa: CSAEFTDTQYF
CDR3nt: TGCAGTGCGGAATTTACAGATACGCAGTATTTT

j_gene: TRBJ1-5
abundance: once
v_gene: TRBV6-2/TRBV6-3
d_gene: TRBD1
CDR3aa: CASSPPGQGVRKPQHF
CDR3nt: TGTGCCAGCAGTCCCCCGGGACAGGGGGTTAGGAAGCCCCAGCATTTT

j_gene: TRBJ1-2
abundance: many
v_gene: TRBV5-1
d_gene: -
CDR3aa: CASSRGGDYGYTF
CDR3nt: TGCGCCAGCAGTCGCGGCGGGGACTATGGCTACACCTTC

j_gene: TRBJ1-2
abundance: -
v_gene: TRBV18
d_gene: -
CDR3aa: CASSSSADYGYTF
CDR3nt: TGTGCCAGCTCATCATCAGCTGACTATGGCTACACCTTC

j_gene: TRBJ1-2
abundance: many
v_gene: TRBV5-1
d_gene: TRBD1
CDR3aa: CASTLTGTVDGYTF
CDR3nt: TGCGCCAGCACCCTCACCGGGACAGTGGATGGCTACACCTTC

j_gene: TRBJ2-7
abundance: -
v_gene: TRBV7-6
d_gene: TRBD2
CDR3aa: CASSSTSGRTGEQYF
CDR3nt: TGTGCCAGCAGCTCCACTAGCGGGAGGACCGGGGAGCAGTACTTC

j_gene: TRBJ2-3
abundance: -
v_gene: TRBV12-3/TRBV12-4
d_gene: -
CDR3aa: CARSFGQGYTDTQYF
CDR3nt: TGTGCCAGGAGTTTCGGCCAGGGATACACAGATACGCAGTATTTT

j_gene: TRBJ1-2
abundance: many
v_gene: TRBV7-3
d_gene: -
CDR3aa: CASSLMGGGPNYGYTF
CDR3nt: TGTGCCAGCAGCTTAATGGGCGGCGGACCTAACTATGGCTACACCTTC

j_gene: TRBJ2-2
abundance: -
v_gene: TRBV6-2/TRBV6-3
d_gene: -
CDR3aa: CASRRTGLNTGELFF
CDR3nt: TGTGCCAGCAGACGAACAGGGCTGAACACCGGGGAGCTGTTTTTT

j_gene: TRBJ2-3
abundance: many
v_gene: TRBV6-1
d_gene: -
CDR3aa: CASSEGPAGDTQYF
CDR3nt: TGTGCCAGCAGTGAAGGGCCCGCGGGAGATACGCAGTATTTT

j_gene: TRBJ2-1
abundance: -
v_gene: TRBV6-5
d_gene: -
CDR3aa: CASSYNGPRVNEQFF
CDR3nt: TGTGCCAGCAGTTACAACGGGCCCCGGGTCAATGAGCAGTTCTTC